The T cell receptor beta chain described here comes from a study of T cell responses to AZD1222 COVID-19 vaccine (dated by TCRdb to the early 2020s). General notes on the study: AZD1222 recipients given second doses at about 4 weeks or at about 12 weeks were pooled, since spike-specific TCR depth and breadth were not found to differ between the two schedules. TCR sequencing was performed for 230 to 250 trial participants, of whom some 200 were given two doses of AZD1222 and 26 were given two doses of MenACWY control vaccine. Trial participants were enrolled by age into subgroups of 18-55, 56-69 and 70-plus years, and around 150, 28 and 57 TCR-sequenced participants, respectively, were included in these subgroups. Overall results and qualifications from the work: In the small 56-69-year group, the increase in depth fell short of significance, most likely because of low power. Only six AZD1222 recipients were SARS-CoV-2 seropositive at baseline, limiting conclusions about previously exposed vaccinees. Because no day 14 peak-response samples were available, repertoires were characterized only after the peak T cell response. Nearly half of unique spike-specific TCRs reportedly recognized epitopes outside regions mutated in the B.1.351 and B.1.1.7 variants. The vaccine-associated CD4 TCRs covered the entire spike protein, and the dominant responses fell in regions 160-218 and 743-854. Most participants were white British and females outnumbered males, and the authors suggested that clonal diversity may have been underestimated. Spike-specific TCR breadth and depth rose significantly after two AZD1222 doses compared with day 0 and with MenACWY recipients.

The time point label for this specimen denotes: baseline before first vaccination. Vaccinee samples came from UK trials COV001 and COV002, including a single-blind randomized controlled phase 2/3 trial of AZD1222 (ChAdOx1 nCoV-19) in healthy adults. For TCRbeta chain sequencing, PBMC samples were collected from trial participants at day 0 and at day 28 after the second dose. There are 14 amino acids in the CDR3, from cysteine to phenylalanine inclusive. The DNA shown is the 42-base CDR3, in frame from base 1. V loses 0 bases of germline sequence and J loses 6 bases, and the interval between the two ends is 8 bases. CDR1 and CDR2 are read off the germline V gene as SGHVS and FQNEAQ. The CDR3 regions of human TCRbeta chains were analyzed by immunosequencing. Regarding the original processing steps: Repertoire TCRs were matched against a reference library of SARS-CoV-2-specific TCRs generated with the MIRA antigen-specificity platform. Breadth meant the fraction of unique TCRs that were SARS-CoV-2-associated, whereas depth meant the fraction of total T cells that were SARS-CoV-2-associated. Using the MIRA data, each spike-specific TCR was assigned both to the spike region to which the TCR was reactive and to a CD4 or CD8 class. Log10-transformed breadth and depth values were compared by one-way ANOVA with Sidak's multiple comparisons tests. The table was pulled from immuneACCESS by TCRdb, which kept in-frame rearrangements only. Such tables lose some clones; where checked, under half of the loss comes from unresolved V genes, and the rest has no known cause. Clonal size and the V and J genes are those of that table, whereas D and trimming came from the DNA. The sample table lists 120,000 to 150,000 clones, about 93% of them with a count of one. 4% to 5.5% of the sample lies in the top ten.

Notes on this clone: Its antigen remains undetermined. No base-level quality is on record; no much larger clone is a single base apart.

This sequence originates from an adult in good health. Sample: peripheral blood, taken on day 0 of AZD1222 vaccination. This chain joins TRBV7-8 to TRBJ1-4, with the D gene uncertain. The nucleotide sequence reads TGTGCCAGCAGCTTAGCATGGGTGGATGAAAAACTGTTTTTT. It codes for CASSLAWVDEKLFF. The CDR3 plus the reference TRBV7-8 and TRBJ1-4 genes for the other parts give the full variable domain: GAGVSQSPRYKVAKRGQDVALRCDPISGHVSLFWYQQALGQGPEFLTYFQNEAQLDKSGLPSDRFFAERPEGSVSTLKIQRTQQEDSAVYLCASSLAWVDEKLFFGSGTQLSVL.